The clone carrying this TCR beta chain appeared a single time. This sample was taken from a study of blood T cell repertoires in COVID-19. Across the study: Acute-phase and convalescent COVID-19 samples originated in the United States, Italy and Spain.

The germline gives CDR1 SGHVS, CDR2 FQNEAQ. The CDR3 has 21 residues. V lost 5 bases and J lost 4; bases outside the gene matches: 20. The assay was immunoSEQ multiplex PCR, and TCRdb's table has in-frame clones only and misses some. The sample includes 70,000 or so clones, roughly 90% of them seen just once. The chain uses TRBV7-8 and TRBJ2-7; 16 positions match TRBD2. The sample comprised peripheral blood. The sequence derives from a human donor in a cohort sampled during active COVID-19. CDR3 in DNA: TGTGCCAGCAGCCTAACCACCGGGACTAGCGGGAGGGCGGGGTATCTTTACGAGCAGTACTTC. Translating gives CASSLTTGTSGRAGYLYEQYF.